The subject of this entry is one T cell receptor (beta chain). The data were taken from a study of CD8+ T cells in alopecia areata. Extraction of RNA preceded its reverse transcription into cDNA, which served as the sequencing template. The data were produced by immunoSEQ multiplex PCR, yet TCRdb's version contains in-frame clones alone and is incomplete. The sample consists of about 150,000 clones, over 80% of them appearing once. This specimen was CD8+ T cells sorted from blood, taken at week 0. This clonotype originated in a human donor with alopecia areata.

CDR3 in amino acids: CASSHETEEAFF. The CDR3 nucleotides are TGCGCCAGCAGCCATGAGACTGAAGAAGCTTTCTTT. The chain is built from TRBV4-1 and TRBJ1-1; unclear D gene. The CDR3 runs 12 residues. Germline CDR1 is MGHRA and CDR2 is YSYEKL. Trimming cost V 3 bases and J 8 bases, with 10 bases left between them.